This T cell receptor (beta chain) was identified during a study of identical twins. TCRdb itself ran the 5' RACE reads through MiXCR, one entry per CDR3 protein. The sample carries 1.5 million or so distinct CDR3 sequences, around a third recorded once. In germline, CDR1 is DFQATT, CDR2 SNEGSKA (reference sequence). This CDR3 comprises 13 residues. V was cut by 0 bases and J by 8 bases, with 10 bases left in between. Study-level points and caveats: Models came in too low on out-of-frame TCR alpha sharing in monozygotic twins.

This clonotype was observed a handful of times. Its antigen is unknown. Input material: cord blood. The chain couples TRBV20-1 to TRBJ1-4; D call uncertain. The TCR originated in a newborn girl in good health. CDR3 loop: CSARDNPEEKLFF. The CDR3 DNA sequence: TGCAGTGCTAGAGATAACCCGGAAGAAAAACTGTTTTTT.